The clone carrying this T cell receptor (beta chain) was found a few times. Genomic DNA of every subset was divided equally among multiple immunoSEQ plates. Using immunoSEQ multiplex PCR, the repertoire was profiled, and TCRdb retains in-frame clones only, with some absent. The sample has 1,100,000 or so clones, around 78% seen once. These data belong to a study of shared clonotypes between healthy human individuals. V was trimmed by 1 base and J by 0 bases, leaving 10 bases between them. CDR3 size: 17 residues. CDR1 SEHNR and CDR2 FQNEAQ come from the germline V gene (reference sequence). The chain links TRBV7-9 to TRBJ2-6; TRBD1 or TRBD2 may be the D gene (6 bases each). The TCR sequence derives from a man in his late teens or twenties in good health. Some clones in this sample may be carry-over from other donors' samples. Input material: memory CD4+ T cells from PBMCs. Subset defined: CD45RA-negative fraction. The CDR3 loop is CASSLGGARSGANVLTF. In nucleotides, the CDR3 is TGTGCCAGCAGCTTAGGGGGGGCCCGCTCTGGGGCCAACGTCCTGACTTTC. Looking up the rest from reference TRBV7-9 and TRBJ2-6 gives the full variable domain: DTGVSQNPRHKITKRGQNVTFRCDPISEHNRLYWYRQTLGQGPEFLTYFQNEAQLEKSRLLSDRFSAERPKGSFSTLEIQRTEQGDSAMYLCASSLGGARSGANVLTFGAGSRLTVL.